This TCR beta chain was found in a study of CXCR3-negative and CXCR3-positive naive CD8 T cells. Regarding the study as a whole: The study found comparably high diversity in both naive subsets and much lower diversity in memory CD8+ cells. Memory cells diverged, while naive CXCR3-positive and CXCR3-negative cells had similar TRBV-TRBJ usage.

On this clonotype: Its target is not known.

The study made its TRB cDNA libraries by 5' RACE, adding UMI labels. TCRdb reprocessed the 5' RACE reads and stores each CDR3 protein as one record, lacking DNA. In all, the sample yields approximately 45,000 distinct CDR3 sequences. Germline V lookup: CDR1 MDHEN, CDR2 SYDVKM. There are 16 residues in the CDR3. J is TRBJ1-2 and V is TRBV28; there is no DNA to check the TCRdb D call of TRBD1. The sequencing input was memory CD8+ T cells from blood. The receptor was derived from a human donor in good health. Some clones in this sample may be carry-over from other donors' samples. CDR3 residues: CASSTTGQLLNYGYTF.